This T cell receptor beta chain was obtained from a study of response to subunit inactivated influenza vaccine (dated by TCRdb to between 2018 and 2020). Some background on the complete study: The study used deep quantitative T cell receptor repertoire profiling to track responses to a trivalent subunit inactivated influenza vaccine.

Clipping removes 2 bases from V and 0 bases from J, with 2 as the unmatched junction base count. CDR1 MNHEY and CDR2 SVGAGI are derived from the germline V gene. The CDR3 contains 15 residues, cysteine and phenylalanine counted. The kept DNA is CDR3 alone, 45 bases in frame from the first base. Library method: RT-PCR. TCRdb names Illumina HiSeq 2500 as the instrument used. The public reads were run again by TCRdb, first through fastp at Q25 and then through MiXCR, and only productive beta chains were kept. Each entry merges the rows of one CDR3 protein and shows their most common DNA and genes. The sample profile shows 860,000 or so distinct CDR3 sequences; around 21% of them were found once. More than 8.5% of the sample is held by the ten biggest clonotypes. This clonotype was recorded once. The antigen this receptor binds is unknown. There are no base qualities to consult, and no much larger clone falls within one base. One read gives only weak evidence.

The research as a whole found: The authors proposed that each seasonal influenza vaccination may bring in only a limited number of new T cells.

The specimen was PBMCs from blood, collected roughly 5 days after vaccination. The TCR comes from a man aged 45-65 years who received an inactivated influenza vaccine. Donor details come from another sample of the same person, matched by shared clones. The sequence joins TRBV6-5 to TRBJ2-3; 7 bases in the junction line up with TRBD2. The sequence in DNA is TGTGCCAGCAGTTACGAGCGGGGAAGCACAGATACGCAGTATTTT. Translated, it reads CASSYERGSTDTQYF.